Sequencing of this T cell receptor beta chain was carried out in a study of blood T cell repertoires in COVID-19. Study information: Collection of acute and convalescent COVID-19 samples took place in the United States, Italy and Spain. Nucleic acid was either cDNA or gDNA, and it came from T cells, B-cell-depleted T cells, or PBMCs.

The V gene end was trimmed by 3 bases and the J gene end by 4 bases; junction bases not matched to a gene: 6. Per the germline V gene, CDR1 is LGHNA and CDR2 is YNFKEQ. The CDR3 consists of 16 residues. How the authors handled the data: Reference gene primers were amplified, and this amplification served to estimate nucleated cell counts. Libraries were prepared by immunoSEQ multiplex PCR; TCRdb keeps only in-frame clonotypes and omits some of them. That table supplies the V and J calls and clone size; D and trimming were determined from the DNA. The data show around 150,000 clones, 75% to 85% seen once.

J is TRBJ1-1 and V is TRBV4-2; TRBD1 matches at 12 bases. This TCR was sampled from a man aged 55 to 69 with acute or convalescent COVID-19. Sequencing used peripheral blood. The chain's CDR3 is CASSQGQGALSTEAFF. CDR3 DNA sequence: TGTGCCAGCAGCCAGGGACAGGGGGCGTTGAGCACTGAAGCTTTCTTT.